The 23 T cell receptor beta chains below all came from one sample that was sequenced in a study of cytomegalovirus exposure and HLA in healthy donors. This PCR relied on a set of 60 Vbeta primers and 13 Jbeta primers. TCRdb's copy holds only in-frame clones and misses some; the assay was immunoSEQ multiplex PCR. The top ten clones hold around 3.5% of a sample with about 99,000 clones, over 65% of them seen once. The material sequenced was PBMCs. Source of these receptors: a man between 35 and 55 years old in good health and CMV-seronegative.

The CDR3 spells CASNGQGFAMNTEAFF. The CDR3 bases are TGTGCCAGCAACGGACAGGGGTTCGCCATGAACACTGAAGCTTTCTTT. The chain links TRBV2 to TRBJ1-1; TRBD1 matches 9 bases. From germline, CDR1 is SNHLY and CDR2 FYNNEI. The CDR3 length is 16 residues. With 7 bases clipped from V and 0 bases from J, the junction kept 9 bases outside the gene matches.

This clone was detected once. V is TRBV11-2 and J is TRBJ2-7, with D perhaps TRBD1 (5 bases). The germline CDR1 and CDR2 sequences are SGHAT and FQNNGV. V gave up 5 bases and J gave up 5 bases, with 19 bases separating them. The CDR3 runs to 15 residues. This chain's CDR3 is CASSPFPAPGNEQYF. Written as DNA, the CDR3 is TGTGCCAGCAGCCCATTCCCTGCCCCAGGGAACGAGCAGTACTTC.

This sequence joins TRBV5-1 and TRBJ1-5, with D perhaps matching TRBD1 (6 bases). With 1 base removed from V and 6 bases from J, the gap between germline ends came to 11 bases. Germline CDR1 and CDR2: SGHRS and YFSETQ. The CDR3 has 14 residues. CDR3 region: CASSLTGSAQPQHF. The CDR3 DNA follows: TGCGCCAGCAGCTTGACAGGGTCGGCTCAGCCCCAGCATTTT. The whole variable domain, filled in from reference TRBV5-1 and TRBJ1-5, reads KAGVTQTPRYLIKTRGQQVTLSCSPISGHRSVSWYQQTPGQGLQFLFEYFSETQRNKGNFPGRFSGRQFSNSRSEMNVSTLELGDSALYLCASSLTGSAQPQHFGDGTRLSIL.

V gene TRBV6-6 combines with J gene TRBJ2-7, with 7 bases aligning to TRBD1. The CDR3 is made up of 16 amino acids. Germline CDR1 MNHNY, CDR2 SVGAGI (reference sequence). With V trimmed by 0 bases and J by 0 bases, 5 bases remained unmatched. In nucleotides, the CDR3 is TGTGCCAGCAGTTACTCAGCCCGGGACAGCTCCTACGAGCAGTACTTC. Translating it yields CASSYSARDSSYEQYF.

The J gene is TRBJ2-3, the V gene TRBV6-4; 10 positions agree with TRBD2. With V trimmed by 2 bases and J by 3 bases, 5 bases remained unmatched. The CDR3 runs to 16 residues. Germline CDR1 reads MRHNA; CDR2 reads SNTAGT. CDR3 in DNA: TGTGCCAGCAGTGACAGAGCGGGGGGGCCAACAGATACGCAGTATTTT. This encodes CASSDRAGGPTDTQYF.

The V gene is TRBV19, the J gene TRBJ1-2; D might be TRBD1 (5 bases). The CDR3 length is 15 residues. Per germline, CDR1 LNHDA and CDR2 SQIVND (reference sequence). Trimming pared 5 bases from V and 5 bases from J, leaving 18 bases between. The CDR3: CASSLQFSGYYGYTF. Here the CDR3 DNA reads TGTGCCAGTAGTCTCCAATTCTCAGGGTATTATGGCTACACCTTC.

V and J are TRBV5-4 and TRBJ2-7, with TRBD2 matching over 9 bases. Germline lookup yields CDR1 SGHNT and CDR2 YYREEE (reference sequence). Trimming removed 0 bases from V and 7 bases from J; junction bases left unmatched: 8. This CDR3 comprises 15 residues. The CDR3, as DNA: TGTGCCAGCAGCTTGGCATCTAGCGGGATTGGGGAGCAGTACTTC. It yields the protein CASSLASSGIGEQYF.

The V and J genes are TRBV7-3 and TRBJ2-5, with a tentative D call TRBD1 (6 bases). CDR3 length equals 13 residues. V gave up 3 bases and J gave up 7 bases, with 12 bases separating them. Looked up from germline, CDR1 is SGHTA and CDR2 is FQGTGA. The chain's CDR3 is CASSFTGSGTQYF. CDR3 nucleotides: TGTGCCAGCAGCTTTACAGGGAGCGGGACCCAGTACTTC.

The chain joins TRBV28 to TRBJ1-2; D is unresolved. Trimming removed 5 bases at V and 4 bases at J, with 11 bases between. Germline lookup yields CDR1 MDHEN and CDR2 SYDVKM. This CDR3 contains 13 residues. CDR3 amino acids: CASSQLSTYGYTF. Written as DNA, the CDR3 is TGTGCCAGCAGTCAACTATCCACCTATGGCTACACCTTC.

CDR3 sequence (DNA): TGCGCCAGCACCACCGGACAGGGGGCGCGAGAGCAGTACTTC. Translating it yields CASTTGQGAREQYF. The V call is TRBV5-1, the J call TRBJ2-7; 11 bases are a match to TRBD1. This CDR3 has 14 residues. CDR1 SGHRS and CDR2 YFSETQ come from the germline V gene. V dropped 6 bases and J dropped 7; count of bases not matched to a gene: 9.

The gene calls are TRBV29-1 and TRBJ1-2; D possibly corresponds to TRBD1 (6 bases). This CDR3 has 12 amino acids. V was pared by 3 bases and J by 8 bases, with 13 bases between. Germline loops: CDR1 SQVTM, CDR2 ANQGSEA. The CDR3 DNA follows: TGCAGCGTTGACAGGGGTATTCGGGGCTACACCTTC. Amino acid sequence: CSVDRGIRGYTF.

The chain joins TRBV7-2 to TRBJ2-2, with D uncertain. The germline gives CDR1 SGHTA, CDR2 FQGNSA. V was trimmed by 3 bases and J by 0 bases, leaving 14 bases between them. This CDR3 has 17 residues. For the CDR3, the DNA is TGTGCCAGCAGCTTCCCCATTATCGGAGCGAACACCGGGGAGCTGTTTTTT. It yields the protein CASSFPIIGANTGELFF.

CDR3 amino acids: CASRAHRTENTEAFF. The CDR3 nucleotides are TGTGCCAGCAGGGCCCACCGGACAGAGAACACTGAAGCTTTCTTT. V gene TRBV9 combines with J gene TRBJ1-1; weak D call: TRBD1 (6 bases). CDR1 SGDLS and CDR2 YYNGEE come from the germline V gene. This CDR3 is 15 amino acids long. Trimming stripped 5 bases from V and 1 base from J, with 15 bases between.

This clone was seen more than once but under ten times. V usage is TRBV11-3 and J usage is TRBJ2-1; 7 nucleotides match TRBD2. The germline gives CDR1 SGHNT, CDR2 YENEEA. This CDR3 has 12 amino acids. After removal of 0 bases from V and 10 bases from J, the junction contained 0 bases not matched to a gene. The CDR3, as DNA: TGTGCCAGCAGCTTAGAAGCGGGAGAGCAGTTCTTC. It translates to CASSLEAGEQFF.

V gene TRBV4-1 combines with J gene TRBJ1-5, with TRBD1 as a possible D gene (5 bases). CDR3 size: 15 residues. Trimming left V 5 bases short and J 0 bases short, with 11 bases between. CDR1 is MGHRA, CDR2 YSYEKL, per germline. DNA of the CDR3: TGCGCCAGCAGCGCCCGACAGAATAGCAATCAGCCCCAGCATTTT. Encoded protein: CASSARQNSNQPQHF.

V usage is TRBV10-3 and J usage is TRBJ1-1; D gene uncertain. Germline CDR1 and CDR2: ENHRY and SYGVKD. V was shortened by 0 bases and J by 11 bases, with 10 bases between the two germline ends. The CDR3 contains 12 residues. CDR3 sequence: CAISESTNLAFF. The CDR3 region has the DNA TGTGCCATCAGTGAGTCGACAAATTTGGCTTTCTTT.

This chain links TRBV10-2 with TRBJ2-3, with 10 bases that match TRBD2. Germline lookup yields CDR1 WSHSY and CDR2 SAAADI. The CDR3 is made up of 16 amino acids. The V and J ends lost 5 bases and 4 bases, in that order; junction bases with no gene match: 9. Here the CDR3 DNA reads TGCGCCAGCAGTCTGTTAGCGGGAGGCGAGGCAGATACGCAGTATTTT. It specifies CASSLLAGGEADTQYF.

The chain has TRBV6-5 and TRBJ1-6, with TRBD1 identical over 7 bases. J was trimmed by 7 bases and V by 9 bases; bases with no gene match: 6. Germline assignment: CDR1 MNHEY and CDR2 SVGAGI. The CDR3 sequence is 13 residues long. The CDR3 region has the DNA TGTGCCAGTACCCGACAGGGAAATTCACCCCTCCACTTT. Residues: CASTRQGNSPLHF.

The chain joins TRBV4-2 to TRBJ1-5; D is perhaps TRBD1 (5 bases). The CDR3 runs 16 residues. Per the germline V gene, CDR1 is LGHNA and CDR2 is YNFKEQ. Between the trimmed V and J ends, which lost 0 bases and 0 bases, there was a span of 9 bases. The CDR3 here is CASSQDPGLSNQPQHF. The DNA for the CDR3 is TGTGCCAGCAGCCAAGATCCAGGGCTTAGCAATCAGCCCCAGCATTTT.

The chain links TRBV6-6 to TRBJ2-7; 8 bases map to TRBD2. From germline, CDR1 is MNHNY and CDR2 SVGAGI (reference sequence). The CDR3 loop spans 15 amino acids. After removal of 3 bases from V and 0 bases from J, the junction contained 4 bases not matched to a gene. The CDR3 sequence is CASSYTGGVSYEQYF. Written as DNA, the CDR3 is TGTGCCAGCAGTTATACGGGAGGGGTCTCCTACGAGCAGTACTTC.

V gene TRBV2 combines with J gene TRBJ2-3; D may be TRBD2 (5 bases). Germline V CDR1 and CDR2: SNHLY, FYNNEI. V lost 8 bases, J lost 2 bases, and 11 bases lay in between. The CDR3 has 13 amino acids. The CDR3 here is CASLRDITDTQYF. CDR3 DNA sequence: TGTGCCAGCCTCCGGGATATCACAGATACGCAGTATTTT.

The rearrangement joins TRBV4-2 to TRBJ2-7; D gene unclear. The CDR3 has 14 amino acids. Trimming removed 4 bases at V and 6 bases at J, with 16 bases between. The germline V gene has CDR1 LGHNA and CDR2 YNFKEQ. The CDR3 reads CASSRRPEFAEQYF. DNA of the CDR3: TGTGCCAGCAGCCGGAGACCGGAGTTCGCCGAGCAGTACTTC.

Here the CDR3 reads CATSRELAGLNEQYF. In DNA form, the CDR3 reads TGTGCCACCAGCAGAGAATTAGCGGGACTGAATGAGCAGTACTTC. The chain couples TRBV15 to TRBJ2-7; TRBD2 matches 8 bases. The CDR3 has 15 residues. Germline V CDR1 and CDR2: LNHNV, YYDKDF (reference sequence). Germline trimming cut 0 bases from V and 7 bases from J; bases unmatched to any gene: 8.